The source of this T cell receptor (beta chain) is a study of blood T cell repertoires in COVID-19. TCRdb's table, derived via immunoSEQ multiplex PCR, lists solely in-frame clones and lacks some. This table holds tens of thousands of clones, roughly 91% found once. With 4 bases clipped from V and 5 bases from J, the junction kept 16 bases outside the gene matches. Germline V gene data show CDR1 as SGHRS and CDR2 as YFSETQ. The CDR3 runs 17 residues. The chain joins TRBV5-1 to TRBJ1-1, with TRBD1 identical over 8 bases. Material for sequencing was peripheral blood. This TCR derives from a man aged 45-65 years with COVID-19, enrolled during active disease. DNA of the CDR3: TGCGCCAGCAGCCCCGGACAGGGAGGCTACTCGGGGACTGAAGCTTTCTTT. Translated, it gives CASSPGQGGYSGTEAFF.